Given below is one TCR beta chain in context. The V segment lost 4 bases and the J segment 5 bases; nucleotides outside the gene matches: 8. There are 15 residues in the CDR3. Germline V CDR1 and CDR2: MGHRA, YSYEKL. The data stem from a study of T cell changes during pregnancy in multiple sclerosis. Assay: immunoSEQ multiplex PCR; the TCRdb copy retains only in-frame clones and omits some. This sample has about 76,000 clones, with 80% to 95% found just once. The sample consisted of peripheral blood, taken in the first trimester of pregnancy. The TCR sequence derives from a female donor in good health, enrolled as a control in a pregnancy study. The V gene is TRBV4-1, the J gene TRBJ2-5; TRBD2 aligns across 9 bases. CDR3 sequence: CASSLVAAGGETQYF. DNA of the CDR3: TGCGCCAGCAGCCTCGTAGCGGCGGGGGGGGAGACCCAGTACTTC.